This is a list of T cell receptor beta chains from one sample in a study of T cells in Graves' hyperthyroidism and ophthalmopathy. Each CDR3 protein gets one entry after TCRdb re-called the multiplex PCR reads with MiXCR. The sample contains around 660,000 distinct CDR3 sequences, 45% of which appear only once. What was sequenced was peripheral blood or thyroid tissue (not recorded which). The receptors originated from an adult man with Graves' disease, either hyperthyroidism or ophthalmopathy (not recorded which). CDR3s include the opening cysteine and the closing phenylalanine or tryptophan. Fields, in order: D gene, V gene, CDR3 protein. D genes are given only for firm matches.

D gene: TRBD1; V gene: TRBV4-1; CDR3 protein: CASSQVGRDRGRSTEAFF
D gene: NA; V gene: TRBV15; CDR3 protein: CATSRAAATEAFF
D gene: TRBD1; V gene: TRBV12-3/TRBV12-4; CDR3 protein: CASSYTGDKSSPLHF
D gene: NA; V gene: TRBV6-6; CDR3 protein: CASSYGTVPTNYGYTF
D gene: NA; V gene: TRBV7-2; CDR3 protein: CASSYTQPGSGDEQYF
D gene: NA; V gene: TRBV29-1; CDR3 protein: CSVDRGAYETQYF
D gene: NA; V gene: TRBV4-2; CDR3 protein: CASSQDFRAIETQYF
D gene: NA; V gene: TRBV6-5; CDR3 protein: CASSTATNTEAFF
D gene: NA; V gene: TRBV7-3; CDR3 protein: CASSLMGTGSSPLHF
D gene: TRBD1; V gene: TRBV29-1; CDR3 protein: CSVERQDRNYGYTF
D gene: NA; V gene: TRBV15; CDR3 protein: CATSSQGGETQYF
D gene: NA; V gene: TRBV6-4; CDR3 protein: CASSDAGGLNTGELFF
D gene: TRBD1; V gene: TRBV29-1; CDR3 protein: CSVGQGYGYTF
D gene: NA; V gene: TRBV10-3; CDR3 protein: CAISERGANEKLFF
D gene: NA; V gene: TRBV5-1; CDR3 protein: CASSPEQGPYTEAFF
D gene: NA; V gene: TRBV7-8; CDR3 protein: CVSSLAGYTF
D gene: TRBD1; V gene: TRBV7-9; CDR3 protein: CASSFRDRGRTQPQHF